This T cell receptor beta chain derives from a study of blood T cells in healthy people across ages. From germline, CDR1 is SGHRS and CDR2 YFSETQ. The CDR3 is 14 amino acids. The J segment lost 11 bases and the V segment lost 6 bases, leaving 15 bases of the junction unmatched. PCR was performed a second time for about 6 to 12 cycles using a sample-barcoded 5' primer and a J-beta primer mix. One entry per CDR3 protein results from TCRdb running MiXCR on the 5' RACE reads. The sample yields roughly 2 million distinct CDR3 sequences, approximately 50% seen once. V usage is TRBV5-1 and J usage is TRBJ2-5; 8 bases line up with TRBD2. This sequence was found in a woman between 40 and 50 years old in good health. Sequenced material: blood. The CDR3 reads CASMTGGAVTEQYF. The CDR3 bases are TGCGCCAGCATGACCGGGGGGGCCGTGACTGAGCAGTACTTC.